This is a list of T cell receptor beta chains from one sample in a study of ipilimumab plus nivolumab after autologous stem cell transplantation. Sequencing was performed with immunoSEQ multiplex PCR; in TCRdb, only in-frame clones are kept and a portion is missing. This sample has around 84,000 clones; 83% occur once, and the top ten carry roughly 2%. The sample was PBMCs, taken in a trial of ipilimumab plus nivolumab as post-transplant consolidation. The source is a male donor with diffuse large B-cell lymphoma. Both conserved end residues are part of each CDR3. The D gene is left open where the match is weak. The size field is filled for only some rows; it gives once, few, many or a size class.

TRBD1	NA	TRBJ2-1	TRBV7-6	TGTGCCAGCAGCTTATTCGCAGGGGGCGCGGATGAGCAGTTCTTC	CASSLFAGGADEQFF
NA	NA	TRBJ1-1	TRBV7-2	TGTGCCAGCAGCTTTAGTCGGGCTGAAGCTTTCTTT	CASSFSRAEAFF
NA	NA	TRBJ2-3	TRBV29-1	TGCAGCGTTGAATGGGAGCCTCCGCAGTATTTT	CSVEWEPPQYF
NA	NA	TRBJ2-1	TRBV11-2	TGTGCCAGCAGCCCATACAATGAGCAGTTCTTC	CASSPYNEQFF
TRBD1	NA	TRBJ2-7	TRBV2	TGTGCCAGCAGCTCCGGGACAGGGAACTACGAGCAGTACTTC	CASSSGTGNYEQYF
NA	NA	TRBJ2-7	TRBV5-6	TGTGCCAGCAGCTTGAACGGACCATTAGTACGGGAGCAGTACTTC	CASSLNGPLVREQYF
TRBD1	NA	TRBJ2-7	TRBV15	TGTGCCACCAGCAGAGACAGGGGGCGCGAGCAGTACTTC	CATSRDRGREQYF
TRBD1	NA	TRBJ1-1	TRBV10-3	TGTGCCATCAGTGCGGGACAGGGGGCTGAGCCTGAAGCTTTCTTT	CAISAGQGAEPEAFF
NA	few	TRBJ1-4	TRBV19	TGTGCCAGTAGTGTGACAAATGAAAAACTGTTTTTT	CASSVTNEKLFF
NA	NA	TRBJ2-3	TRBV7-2	TGTGCCAGCTACCCGACCGCCCGAGAGACAGATACGCAGTATTTT	CASYPTARETDTQYF
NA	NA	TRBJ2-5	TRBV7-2	TGTGCCAGCAGCTTAAGGTCGGCTCAAGAGACCCAGTACTTC	CASSLRSAQETQYF
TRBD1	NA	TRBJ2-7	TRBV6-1	TGTGCCAGCAGTGAAAGGACCGGCAGGGGGTGGGAGCAGTACTTC	CASSERTGRGWEQYF
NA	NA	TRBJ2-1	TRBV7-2	TGTGCCAGCAGCTTCGGCGGGGTAGGGGGGAATGAGCAGTTCTTC	CASSFGGVGGNEQFF
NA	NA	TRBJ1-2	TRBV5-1	TGCGCCAGCAGCGACGACGGGAGCTATGGCTACACCTTC	CASSDDGSYGYTF
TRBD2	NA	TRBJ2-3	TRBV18	TGTGCCAGCTCACCACCGGAGGCGGGGGGTACAGATACGCAGTATTTT	CASSPPEAGGTDTQYF
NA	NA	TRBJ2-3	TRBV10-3	TGTGCCATCAGAGGTCTTGCCCCAGATACGCAGTATTTT	CAIRGLAPDTQYF
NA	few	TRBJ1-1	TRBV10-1	TGCGCCAGCAGTGCAGGGAACGATGGAGCTTTCTTT	CASSAGNDGAFF
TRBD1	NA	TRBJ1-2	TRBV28	TGTGCCAGCAGTTCTCAAACCCGACAGGGGGACTTCTATGGCTACACCTTC	CASSSQTRQGDFYGYTF
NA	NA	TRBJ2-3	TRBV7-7	TGTGCTAGCAGCCCCGGAACAAGTTCCGATACGCAGTATTTT	CASSPGTSSDTQYF
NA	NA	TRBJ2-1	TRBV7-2	TGTGCCAGCAGCTTATCCCCTCCGGGGCCCGGGATAGAGCAGTTCTTC	CASSLSPPGPGIEQFF
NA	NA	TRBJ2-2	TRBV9	TGTGCCAGCAGCGTAGAACTCCCGGGGCCGAGAGCGGAGCTGTTTTTT	CASSVELPGPRAELFF
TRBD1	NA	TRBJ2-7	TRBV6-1	TGTGCCAGCAGTGACCTAGGACAGGGCTCCTACGAGCAGTACTTC	CASSDLGQGSYEQYF
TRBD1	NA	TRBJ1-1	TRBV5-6	TGTGCCAGCAGCTTGGAGGGACAGGGGGCCGTCGGAGCTTTCTTT	CASSLEGQGAVGAFF
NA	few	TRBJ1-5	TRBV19	TGTGCCAGTAGTATATTGGATAGCAATCAGCCCCAGCATTTT	CASSILDSNQPQHF
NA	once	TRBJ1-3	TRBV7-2	TGTGCCAGCAGCCCAACAGGGAGGGCCTCTGGAAACACCATATATTTT	CASSPTGRASGNTIYF
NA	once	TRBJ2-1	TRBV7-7	TGTGCCAGCAGCCTTGCAGGGGCCTACAATGAGCAGTTCTTC	CASSLAGAYNEQFF